The 26 T cell receptor beta chains in this list originate from one sample, sequenced in a study of blood T cell repertoires in COVID-19. Generated by immunoSEQ multiplex PCR, the TCRdb table keeps only in-frame clones and is missing some. This table has just over 650,000 clones, over 80% appearing once. The sequenced sample consisted of peripheral blood. The receptors were sampled from a woman between 18 and 29 years old with acute or convalescent COVID-19.

The J gene is TRBJ1-1, the V gene TRBV30; 7 nucleotides align to TRBD1. V dropped 4 bases and J dropped 0; count of bases not matched to a gene: 5. CDR3 length: 14 amino acids. Germline V gene sequence: CDR1 GTSNPN, CDR2 SVGIG (reference sequence). CDR3 bases: TGTGCCTGGAATGGACAGGACCTGAACACTGAAGCTTTCTTT. Amino acids: CAWNGQDLNTEAFF.

The chain has TRBV7-9 and TRBJ1-4; 9 bases are shared with TRBD1. V dropped 5 bases and J dropped 7; count of bases not matched to a gene: 2. Germline V gene sequence: CDR1 SEHNR, CDR2 FQNEAQ (reference sequence). CDR3 length equals 13 residues. The CDR3, as DNA: TGTGCCAGCAGCAAGGGACAGGGTGAAAAACTGTTTTTT. Translated, it gives CASSKGQGEKLFF.

The CDR3 DNA sequence: TGTGCCAGCAGAGGTCCTGCGGCGAACGAGCAGTACTTC. Amino acids: CASRGPAANEQYF. The chain employs TRBV28 and TRBJ2-7, with D unclear. The CDR3 totals 13 residues. The V end lost 6 bases, the J end lost 5 bases, and 14 bases lay between the germline ends. Per the germline V gene, CDR1 is MDHEN and CDR2 is SYDVKM. The full variable domain, completed using reference TRBV28 and TRBJ2-7, is DVKVTQSSRYLVKRTGEKVFLECVQDMDHENMFWYRQDPGLGLRLIYFSYDVKMKEKGDIPEGYSVSREKKERFSLILESASTNQTSMYLCASRGPAANEQYFGPGTRLTVT.

The chain recombines TRBV21-1 with TRBJ2-7; TRBD1, the table's D call, was not compared with the DNA. TRBV21-1 is given as a pseudogene. The CDR3 spans 12 residues. The CDR3: CASSDSPYEQYF. The DNA for the CDR3 is TGTGCCAGCAGCGACAGCCCCTACGAGCAGTACTTC.

The V and J genes are TRBV27 and TRBJ2-2; tentatively, D is TRBD2 (6 bases). CDR1 MNHEY and CDR2 SMNVEV come from the germline V gene (reference sequence). This CDR3 spans 15 amino acids. V gave up 10 bases and J gave up 4 bases, with 19 bases separating them. The CDR3 spells CATGAGGGFTGELFF. CDR3 bases: TGTGCCACTGGCGCAGGTGGGGGGTTCACCGGGGAGCTGTTTTTT.

This CDR3 is CASSPGTANQPQHF. The CDR3, as DNA: TGTGCCAGCAGCCCAGGGACAGCTAATCAGCCCCAGCATTTT. This rearrangement joins TRBV3-1 (or the pseudogene TRBV3-2) to TRBJ1-5; 7 bases map to TRBD1. V was pared by 4 bases and J by 4 bases, with 4 bases of the junction left unmatched. The CDR3 runs 14 residues. Germline V lookup: CDR1 LGHDT, CDR2 YNNKEL (reference sequence).

This chain joins TRBV6-6 and TRBJ1-1, with TRBD1 matching 10 bases. CDR1 is MNHNY and CDR2 is SVGAGI in the germline V gene (reference sequence). V lost 6 bases, J lost 3 bases, and 4 bases stayed unmatched. There are 14 residues in the CDR3. DNA for the CDR3: TGTGCCAGCAGAGAGACAGGGGGCTACACTGAAGCTTTCTTT. Protein sequence: CASRETGGYTEAFF.

The genes are TRBV30 and TRBJ2-2, with 7 bases fitting TRBD1. The CDR3 is made up of 14 amino acids. Germline V gene sequence: CDR1 GTSNPN, CDR2 SVGIG (reference sequence). Germline trimming cut 3 bases from V and 2 bases from J; bases unmatched to any gene: 3. This chain's CDR3 is CAWSGQVNTGELFF. The CDR3 DNA is TGTGCCTGGAGCGGACAGGTCAACACCGGGGAGCTGTTTTTT.

The chain couples TRBV19 to TRBJ2-7, with 10 positions matching TRBD1. CDR1 is LNHDA, CDR2 SQIVND, per germline (reference sequence). The CDR3 runs 14 residues. V shed 6 bases, J shed 6 bases, and the junction held 8 bases outside the gene matches. CDR3: CASRSGTGEIEQYF. CDR3 in DNA: TGTGCCAGTAGATCCGGGACAGGGGAAATCGAGCAGTACTTC. The variable domain in full, completed from reference TRBV19 and TRBJ2-7, reads DGGITQSPKYLFRKEGQNVTLSCEQNLNHDAMYWYRQDPGQGLRLIYYSQIVNDFQKGDIAEGYSVSREKKESFPLTVTSAQKNPTAFYLCASRSGTGEIEQYFGPGTRLTVT.

The J gene is TRBJ1-2, the V gene TRBV28; D gene uncertain. Germline V gene data show CDR1 as MDHEN and CDR2 as SYDVKM. This CDR3 has 18 residues. Trimming stripped 5 bases from V and 8 bases from J, with 30 bases between. The CDR3 spells CASSPRRRKTPICDGYTF. The CDR3 coding sequence is TGTGCCAGCAGTCCTCGCAGGAGGAAGACTCCCATCTGCGACGGCTACACCTTC.

The rearrangement joins TRBV6-2 or TRBV6-3 to TRBJ2-7; D unclear. CDR1 is MNHEY, CDR2 SVGEGT, per germline. The CDR3 has 14 residues. Trimming left V 5 bases short and J 0 bases short, with 11 bases between. The CDR3 region has the DNA TGTGCCAGCAGTCTGACTGAGAGCTCCTACGAGCAGTACTTC. Translated, it gives CASSLTESSYEQYF.

On this clone: Other DNA sequences in the same sample also yield this CDR3. The gene calls are TRBV4-2 and TRBJ1-2; TRBD1 might be the D (5 bases). Trimming took off 1 base at V and 8 bases at J, with 8 bases between the two ends. The CDR3 spans 12 residues. CDR1 is LGHNA, CDR2 YNFKEQ, per germline. The CDR3 sequence is CASSQVGGGYTF. The CDR3, as DNA: TGTGCCAGCAGCCAAGTTGGGGGGGGCTACACCTTC.

This clone was recorded once. The chain recombines TRBV5-8 with TRBJ2-5, with TRBD2 as a possible D gene (5 bases). CDR3 length: 13 amino acids. V lost 1 base, J lost 5 bases, and 9 bases lay in between. The V gene's germline CDR1 is SGHTS and CDR2 YDEGEE. This CDR3 is CASSLRGGETQYF. The CDR3 nucleotides are TGTGCCAGCAGCTTGCGCGGCGGGGAGACCCAGTACTTC.

V and J are TRBV19 and TRBJ1-2; weak D call: TRBD1 (5 bases). In germline, CDR1 is LNHDA, CDR2 SQIVND (reference sequence). Trimming removed 5 bases at V and 6 bases at J, with 13 bases between. The CDR3 has 13 amino acids. The CDR3 DNA sequence: TGTGCCAGTAGTCTGGCAGGGCCGCATGGCTACACCTTC. Encoded protein: CASSLAGPHGYTF.

This rearrangement joins TRBV5-1 to TRBJ1-4, with D tentatively TRBD1 (5 bases). Per the germline V gene, CDR1 is SGHRS and CDR2 is YFSETQ. The V gene lost 4 bases and the J gene lost 7 bases, with 14 bases spanning the gap. The CDR3 has 14 residues. The CDR3 is CASSAQVSSEKLFF. The CDR3 DNA reads TGCGCCAGCAGCGCACAGGTATCGTCTGAAAAACTGTTTTTT.

The V call is TRBV27, the J call TRBJ2-2; 11 nucleotides match TRBD2. J was trimmed by 1 base and V by 5 bases; bases with no gene match: 3. The germline V gene has CDR1 MNHEY and CDR2 SMNVEV (reference sequence). The CDR3 has 16 residues. The CDR3 spells CASSNGLAGNTGELFF. DNA of the CDR3: TGTGCCAGCAGTAATGGACTAGCGGGGAACACCGGGGAGCTGTTTTTT.

A single count supports this clone. The V and J genes are TRBV2 and TRBJ1-4; TRBD1 might be the D (5 bases). The V end lost 9 bases, the J end lost 3 bases, and 17 bases lay between the germline ends. Germline-derived CDR1 and CDR2 are SNHLY and FYNNEI. CDR3 size: 15 residues. CDR3 sequence reads: CASLDQGRANEKLFF. As DNA, the CDR3 is TGTGCCAGTCTGGATCAGGGTAGGGCTAATGAAAAACTGTTTTTT.

V is TRBV24-1 and J is TRBJ2-3; maybe TRBD2 (6 bases). Germline assignment: CDR1 KGHDR and CDR2 SFDVKD. This CDR3 region has 14 residues. Trimming removed 7 bases at V and 3 bases at J, with 13 bases between. The CDR3 DNA reads as TGTGCCACCAGAGGGACTCAAACAACAGATACGCAGTATTTT. This sequence encodes CATRGTQTTDTQYF.

The table lists this clone with a few counts. The chain recombines TRBV18 with TRBJ1-1, with D possibly TRBD1 on 6 matching bases. The germline CDR1 and CDR2 sequences are KGHSH and LQKENI. Trimming removed 1 base from V and 2 bases from J, with 8 bases in between. CDR3 length equals 14 residues. The CDR3 nucleotides are TGTGCCAGCTCACCACGGGGGCGTAACACTGAAGCTTTCTTT. It codes for CASSPRGRNTEAFF.

This clone appeared a single time. The chain joins TRBV3-1 (or the pseudogene TRBV3-2) to TRBJ1-2; 7 bases map to TRBD1. This CDR3 has 13 amino acids. Per germline, CDR1 LGHDT and CDR2 YNNKEL (reference sequence). J was trimmed by 8 bases and V by 6 bases; bases with no gene match: 9. The CDR3 reads CASRSRDRWGYTF. The CDR3 DNA follows: TGTGCCAGCAGGTCGCGGGACAGATGGGGCTACACCTTC.

This chain links TRBV29-1 with TRBJ1-1; the D gene is possibly TRBD1 (6 bases). The V gene lost 4 bases and the J gene lost 6 bases, with 12 bases spanning the gap. Germline V gene sequence: CDR1 SQVTM, CDR2 ANQGSEA. The CDR3 has 12 amino acids. CDR3 region: CSVVRGTSEAFF. The CDR3 DNA reads as TGCAGCGTTGTTAGGGGGACGTCTGAAGCTTTCTTT.

V and J are TRBV18 and TRBJ1-2; 7 bases fit TRBD1. CDR3 length: 12 amino acids. V dropped 4 bases and J dropped 6; count of bases not matched to a gene: 2. CDR1 and CDR2 (germline): KGHSH, LQKENI. CDR3: CASSQDRDGYTF. CDR3 DNA: TGTGCCAGCTCACAAGACAGGGATGGCTACACCTTC.

The V gene is TRBV6-5, the J gene TRBJ1-1, with D possibly being TRBD1 (5 bases). CDR1 is MNHEY and CDR2 is SVGAGI in the germline V gene. This CDR3 has 13 residues. Trimming removed 4 bases from V and 3 bases from J, with 9 bases in between. For the CDR3, the DNA is TGTGCCAGCAGTTCCCAGGGTTACACTGAAGCTTTCTTT. Translation gives CASSSQGYTEAFF.

The chain uses TRBV6-5 and TRBJ2-1; unclear D gene. This CDR3 comprises 11 residues. Trimming removed 7 bases at V and 7 bases at J, with 8 bases between. Looked up from germline, CDR1 is MNHEY and CDR2 is SVGAGI. In nucleotides, the CDR3 is TGTGCCAGCACCCAACTGAATGAGCAGTTCTTC. Translation gives CASTQLNEQFF.

The chain has TRBV9 and TRBJ2-2; a weak D match, TRBD1 (5 bases). The CDR3 runs 16 residues. V was cut by 0 bases and J by 2 bases, with 11 bases left in between. Per the germline V gene, CDR1 is SGDLS and CDR2 is YYNGEE. As DNA, the CDR3 is TGTGCCAGCAGCGTAGCTGGGGCCGCAAACACCGGGGAGCTGTTTTTT. It codes for CASSVAGAANTGELFF.

This chain links TRBV13 with TRBJ1-2; TRBD1 might be the D (5 bases). The CDR3 is 13 residues long. Per germline, CDR1 PRHDT and CDR2 FYEKMQ (reference sequence). V lost 6 bases to trimming and J lost 3 bases, with 11 bases between them. The CDR3 is CASRGGKDYGYTF. In DNA form, the CDR3 reads TGTGCCAGCAGGGGGGGGAAGGACTATGGCTACACCTTC.